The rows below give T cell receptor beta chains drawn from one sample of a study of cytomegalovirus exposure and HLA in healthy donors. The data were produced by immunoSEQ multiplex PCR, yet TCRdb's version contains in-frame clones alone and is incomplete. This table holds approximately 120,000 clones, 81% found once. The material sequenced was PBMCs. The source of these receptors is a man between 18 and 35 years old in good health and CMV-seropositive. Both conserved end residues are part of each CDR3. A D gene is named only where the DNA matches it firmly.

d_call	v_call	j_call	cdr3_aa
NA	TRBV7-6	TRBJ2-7	CASSPLGGRRYEQYF
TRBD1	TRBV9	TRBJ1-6	CASSADGTGRDNSPLHF
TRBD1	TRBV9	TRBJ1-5	CASSPEDRDNQPQHF
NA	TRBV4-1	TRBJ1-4	CASSRTTGGGEKLFF
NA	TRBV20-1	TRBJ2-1	CSAAGSVKQFF
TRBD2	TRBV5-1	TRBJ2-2	CASWGTRNTGELFF
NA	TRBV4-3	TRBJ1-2	CASSQDRVSYGYTF
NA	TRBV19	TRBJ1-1	CASSNVRGLITEAFF
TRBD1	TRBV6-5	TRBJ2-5	CAAEKDRAQETQYF
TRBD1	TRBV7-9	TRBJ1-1	CASSYVKQGTEAFF
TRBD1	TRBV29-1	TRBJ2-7	CSVAGQGLYEQYF
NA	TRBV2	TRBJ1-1	CVSRTSGGDISNTEAFF
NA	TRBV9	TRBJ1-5	CASSVDQGNQPQHF
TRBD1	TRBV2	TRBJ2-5	CASRRRQGALGTQETQYF
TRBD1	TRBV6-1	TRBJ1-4	CASSEGAGSEKLFF
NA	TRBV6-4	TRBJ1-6	CASRITPQAYNSPLHF
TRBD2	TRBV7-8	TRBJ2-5	CASSLEGGRNREAQYF
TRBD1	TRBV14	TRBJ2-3	CASSREQGAHRNTDTQYF
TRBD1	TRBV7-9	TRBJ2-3	CASTALQWTGGATDTQYF
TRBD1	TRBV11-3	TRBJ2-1	CASSLDRGSYNEQFF
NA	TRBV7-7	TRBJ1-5	CASSLDSGSPQHF
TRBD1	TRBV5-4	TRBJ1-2	CASSQTGVDGYTF
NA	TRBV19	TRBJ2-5	CASSVNQETQYF
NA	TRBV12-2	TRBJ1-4	CASRCRRGRTNEKLFF
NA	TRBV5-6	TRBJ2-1	CASSLRGSSYNEQFF
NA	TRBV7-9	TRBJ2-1	CASSFLWTSDGEQFF
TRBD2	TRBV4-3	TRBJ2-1	CASSQWTSGGRGRINEQFF
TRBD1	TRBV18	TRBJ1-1	CASSPNRGTEAFF
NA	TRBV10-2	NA	CASSPSTERAYEQYF
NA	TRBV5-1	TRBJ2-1	CASSFLRVHSYNEQFF
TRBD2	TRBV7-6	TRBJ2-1	CASSGLAGSYNEQFF
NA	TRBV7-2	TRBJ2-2	CASSLRAAGELFF
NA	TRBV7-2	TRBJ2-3	CASSNPPGRGSDTQYF
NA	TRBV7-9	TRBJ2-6	CSSSLDARGWSGANVLTF
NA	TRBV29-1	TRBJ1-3	CSVATGNTIYF
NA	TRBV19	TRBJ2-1	CATESGSSYNEQFF
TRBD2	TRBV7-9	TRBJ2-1	CSSTTSGRATDEQFF